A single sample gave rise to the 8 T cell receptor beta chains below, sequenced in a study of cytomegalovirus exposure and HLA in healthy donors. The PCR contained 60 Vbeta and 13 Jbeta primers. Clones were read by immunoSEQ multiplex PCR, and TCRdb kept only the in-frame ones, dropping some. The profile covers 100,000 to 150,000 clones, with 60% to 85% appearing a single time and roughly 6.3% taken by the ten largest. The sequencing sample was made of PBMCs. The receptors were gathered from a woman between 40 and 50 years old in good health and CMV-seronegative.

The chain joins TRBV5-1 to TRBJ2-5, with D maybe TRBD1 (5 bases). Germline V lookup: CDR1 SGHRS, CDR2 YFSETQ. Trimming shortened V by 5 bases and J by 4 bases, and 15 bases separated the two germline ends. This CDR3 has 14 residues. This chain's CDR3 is CASRPLPTAETQYF. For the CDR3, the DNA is TGCGCCAGCAGGCCCTTGCCGACAGCAGAGACCCAGTACTTC.

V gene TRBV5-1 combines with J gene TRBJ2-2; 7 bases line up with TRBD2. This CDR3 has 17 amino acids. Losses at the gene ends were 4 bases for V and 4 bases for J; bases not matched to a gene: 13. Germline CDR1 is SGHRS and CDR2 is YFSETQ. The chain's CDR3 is CASSLAALAEPTGELFF. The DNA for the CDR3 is TGCGCCAGCAGCCTAGCAGCCCTAGCGGAGCCCACCGGGGAGCTGTTTTTT.

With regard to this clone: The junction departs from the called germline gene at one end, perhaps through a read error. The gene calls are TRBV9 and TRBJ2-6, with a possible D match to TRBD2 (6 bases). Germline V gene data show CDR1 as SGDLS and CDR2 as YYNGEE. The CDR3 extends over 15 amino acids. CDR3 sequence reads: CASSVAGTGANGLTF. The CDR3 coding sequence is TGTGCCAGCAGCGTAGCCGGGACTGGGGCCAACGGCCTGACTTTC.

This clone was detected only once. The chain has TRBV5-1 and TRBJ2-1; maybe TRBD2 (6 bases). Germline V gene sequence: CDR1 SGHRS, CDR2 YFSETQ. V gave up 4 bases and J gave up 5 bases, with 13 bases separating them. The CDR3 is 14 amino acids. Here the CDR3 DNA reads TGCGCCAGCAGCCGGGGGACGACAGACAATGAGCAGTTCTTC. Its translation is CASSRGTTDNEQFF.

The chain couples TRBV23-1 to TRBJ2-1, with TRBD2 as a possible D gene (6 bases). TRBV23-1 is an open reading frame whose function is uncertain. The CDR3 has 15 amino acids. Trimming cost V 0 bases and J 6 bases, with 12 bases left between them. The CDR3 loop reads CASSQSREWGNEQFF. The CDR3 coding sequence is TGCGCCAGCAGTCAATCCCGGGAGTGGGGCAATGAGCAGTTCTTC.

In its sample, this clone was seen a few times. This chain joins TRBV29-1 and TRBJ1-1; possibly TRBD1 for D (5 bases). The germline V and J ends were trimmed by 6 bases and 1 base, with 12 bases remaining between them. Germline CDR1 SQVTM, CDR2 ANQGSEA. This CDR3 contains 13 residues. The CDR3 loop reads CSVRQTANTEAFF. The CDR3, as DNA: TGCAGCGTCAGGCAGACAGCGAACACTGAAGCTTTCTTT.

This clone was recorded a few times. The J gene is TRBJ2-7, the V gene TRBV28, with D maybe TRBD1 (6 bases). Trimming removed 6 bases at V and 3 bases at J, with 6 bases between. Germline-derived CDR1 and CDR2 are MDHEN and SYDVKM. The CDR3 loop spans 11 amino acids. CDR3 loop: CASRQGYEQYF. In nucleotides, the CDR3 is TGTGCCAGCAGACAGGGCTACGAGCAGTACTTC.

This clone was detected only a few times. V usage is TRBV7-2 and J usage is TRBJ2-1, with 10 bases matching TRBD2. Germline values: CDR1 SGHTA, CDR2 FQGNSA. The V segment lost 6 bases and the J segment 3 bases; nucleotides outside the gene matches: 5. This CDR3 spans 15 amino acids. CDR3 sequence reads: CASSRTSGVYNEQFF. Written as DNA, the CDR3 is TGTGCCAGCAGTAGGACTAGCGGAGTCTACAATGAGCAGTTCTTC.